This T cell receptor (beta chain) was retrieved from a study of cytomegalovirus exposure and HLA in healthy donors. Study-level points and caveats: The authors considered a cluster of highly shared sequence variants likely to be a sequencing artifact.

PCR was performed using 60 Vbeta and 13 Jbeta primers. Generated by immunoSEQ multiplex PCR, the TCRdb table keeps only in-frame clones and is missing some. Among about 31,000 clones listed, approximately 61% were seen once. The V and J ends lost 0 bases and 5 bases respectively, with 10 bases between them. From germline, CDR1 is MNHEY and CDR2 SVGAGI. The CDR3 totals 14 residues. In this sample, this clone turned up a few times. The antigen is undetermined. The rearrangement joins TRBV6-5 to TRBJ2-5, with D possibly matching TRBD1 (6 bases). Source material: PBMCs. This clonotype was obtained from a man aged 45-65 years in good health and CMV-seropositive. The DNA of the CDR3 is TGTGCCAGCAGTTACTCGACAGGAGCGGAGACCCAGTACTTC. Residues: CASSYSTGAETQYF.